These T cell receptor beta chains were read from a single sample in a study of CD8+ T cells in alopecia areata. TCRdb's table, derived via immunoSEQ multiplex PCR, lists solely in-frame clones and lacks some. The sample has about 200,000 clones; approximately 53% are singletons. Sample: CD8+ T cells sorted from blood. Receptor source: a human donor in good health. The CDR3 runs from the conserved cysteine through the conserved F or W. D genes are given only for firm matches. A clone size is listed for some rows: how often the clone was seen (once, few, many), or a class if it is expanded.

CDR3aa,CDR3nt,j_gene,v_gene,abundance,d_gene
CASTGGRYEQYF,TGTGCCAGCACAGGGGGCAGGTACGAGCAGTACTTC,TRBJ2-7,TRBV25-1,NA,TRBD1
CASSSPGGVHEQYF,TGTGCCAGCAGTTCCCCTGGCGGGGTCCACGAGCAGTACTTC,TRBJ2-7,TRBV6-6,NA,NA
CASSQEGLAGETQYF,TGCGCCAGCAGCCAAGAAGGGCTAGCGGGGGAGACCCAGTACTTC,TRBJ2-5,TRBV4-1,NA,TRBD2
CASSSGWDNQPQHF,TGTGCCAGCAGCTCCGGTTGGGACAATCAGCCCCAGCATTTT,TRBJ1-5,TRBV5-6,NA,NA
CASSEARDQETQYF,TGTGCCAGCAGTGAAGCGAGGGACCAAGAGACCCAGTACTTC,TRBJ2-5,TRBV2,few,NA
CASSRGTGDYNEQFF,TGCGCCAGTTCGCGCGGGACAGGGGATTACAATGAGCAGTTCTTC,TRBJ2-1,TRBV5-1,NA,TRBD1
CASSDSSRHLSYEQYF,TGTGCCAGCAGTGACTCGTCGAGGCATCTCTCCTACGAGCAGTACTTC,TRBJ2-7,TRBV6-4,few,NA
CASLGQASTDTQYF,TGTGCCAGCCTGGGACAGGCTAGCACAGATACGCAGTATTTT,TRBJ2-3,TRBV9,NA,TRBD1
CASSFMTESYEQYF,TGTGCCAGCAGCTTTATGACCGAATCCTACGAGCAGTACTTC,TRBJ2-7,TRBV7-6,NA,NA
CASSFPVGGTGANVLTF,TGCGCCAGCAGCTTCCCAGTAGGGGGAACTGGGGCCAACGTCCTGACTTTC,TRBJ2-6,TRBV5-1,NA,NA
CASSQVAVSNQPQHF,TGCGCCAGCAGCCAAGTGGCAGTTTCCAATCAGCCCCAGCATTTT,TRBJ1-5,TRBV4-1,NA,NA
CSVEGVGTALGYTF,TGCAGCGTTGAAGGGGTGGGGACGGCGTTAGGCTACACCTTC,TRBJ1-2,TRBV29-1,once,NA
CASSSIRDTQANTGELFF,TGTGCCAGCAGCTCTATCCGGGACACTCAGGCGAACACCGGGGAGCTGTTTTTT,TRBJ2-2,TRBV4-2,NA,NA
CASSFEGSSYEQYF,TGTGCCAGCAGCTTTGAGGGAAGCTCCTACGAGCAGTACTTC,TRBJ2-7,TRBV5-6,NA,NA
CAGRDETDTQYF,TGTGCCGGACGAGACGAAACAGATACGCAGTATTTT,TRBJ2-3,TRBV7-8,NA,NA
CASSLGPGNQPQHF,TGTGCCAGCAGCTTAGGACCGGGCAATCAGCCCCAGCATTTT,TRBJ1-5,TRBV13,NA,NA
CASRSPGTGDDTQYF,TGTGCCAGTAGGTCTCCCGGGACAGGGGACGATACGCAGTATTTT,TRBJ2-3,TRBV19,NA,TRBD1
CASSSSGNSPLHF,TGTGCCAGCAGCTCCTCGGGGAATTCACCCCTCCACTTT,TRBJ1-6,TRBV7-9,few,NA
CATEGGPDANTGELFF,TGTGCCACCGAGGGGGGCCCAGACGCGAACACCGGGGAGCTGTTTTTT,TRBJ2-2,TRBV7-8,NA,NA